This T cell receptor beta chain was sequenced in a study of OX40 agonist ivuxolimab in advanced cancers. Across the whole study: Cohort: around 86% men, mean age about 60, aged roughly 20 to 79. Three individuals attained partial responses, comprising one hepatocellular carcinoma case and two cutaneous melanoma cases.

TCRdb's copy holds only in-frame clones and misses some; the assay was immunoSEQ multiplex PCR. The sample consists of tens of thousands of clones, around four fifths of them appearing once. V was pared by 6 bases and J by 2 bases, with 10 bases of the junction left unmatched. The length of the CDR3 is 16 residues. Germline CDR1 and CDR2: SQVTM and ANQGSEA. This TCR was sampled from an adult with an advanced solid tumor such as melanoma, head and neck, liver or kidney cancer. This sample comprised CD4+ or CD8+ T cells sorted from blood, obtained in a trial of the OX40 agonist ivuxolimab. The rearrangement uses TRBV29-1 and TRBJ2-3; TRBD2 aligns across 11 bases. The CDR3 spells CSVESEGLADTDTQYF. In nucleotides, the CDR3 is TGCAGCGTCGAGAGTGAGGGACTAGCGGACACAGATACGCAGTATTTT.